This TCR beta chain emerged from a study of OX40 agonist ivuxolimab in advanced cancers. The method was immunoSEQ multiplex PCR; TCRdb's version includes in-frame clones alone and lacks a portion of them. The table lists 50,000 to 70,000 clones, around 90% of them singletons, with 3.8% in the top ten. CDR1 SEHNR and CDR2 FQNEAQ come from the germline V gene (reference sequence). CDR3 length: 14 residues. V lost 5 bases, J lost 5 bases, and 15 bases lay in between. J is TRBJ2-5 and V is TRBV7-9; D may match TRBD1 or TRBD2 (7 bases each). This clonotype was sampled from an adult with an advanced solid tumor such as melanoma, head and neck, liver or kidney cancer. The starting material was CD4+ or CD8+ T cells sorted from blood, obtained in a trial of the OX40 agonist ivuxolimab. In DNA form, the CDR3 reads TGTGCCAGCAGCGAGGGGGCGGGAGTTGAGACCCAGTACTTC. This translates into CASSEGAGVETQYF.